Listed below are T cell receptor beta chains from one sample, sequenced in a study of T-cell reconstitution after alpha-beta-depleted transplantation in children. MiXCR was run by TCRdb on the PCR reads, yielding one entry per CDR3 protein. The sample shows about 400,000 distinct CDR3 sequences, 13% of them seen only once. The sample consisted of PBMCs, taken from the stem cell graft. The source of these receptors is a human donor who donated a stem cell graft to a child with Fanconi anemia. CDR3s include the opening cysteine and the closing phenylalanine or tryptophan. A D gene is named only where the DNA matches it firmly. Expanded clones get a size class; other rows say once, few or many, or leave the size out.

V: TRBV28; size: few; J: TRBJ1-1; D: NA; DNA: TGTGCCAGCCTACGAAGTGTCACTGAAGCTTTCTTT; CDR3: CASLRSVTEAFF
V: TRBV20-1; size: NA; J: TRBJ1-1; D: NA; DNA: TGCAGTGCTAGATATCGTGTAGGGGAAGCTTTCTTT; CDR3: CSARYRVGEAFF
V: TRBV20-1; size: NA; J: TRBJ1-2; D: NA; DNA: TGCAGTGCTAGAGATTCTTGGAAGGGGATGTCTGGCTACACCTTC; CDR3: CSARDSWKGMSGYTF
V: TRBV3-1; size: NA; J: TRBJ2-2; D: NA; DNA: TGTGCCAGCAGCCAAGCGGGTACACGGGGGGCCAACACCGGGGAGCTGTTTTTT; CDR3: CASSQAGTRGANTGELFF
V: TRBV4-3; size: NA; J: TRBJ1-1; D: NA; DNA: TGCGCCAGCAGACCTAGGGGACGGAACACTGAAGCTTTCTTT; CDR3: CASRPRGRNTEAFF
V: TRBV20-1; size: few; J: TRBJ1-1; D: NA; DNA: TGCAGTGCTACTTCACTCCCCCTGAACACTGAAGCTTTCTTT; CDR3: CSATSLPLNTEAFF
V: TRBV12-3/TRBV12-4; size: few; J: TRBJ1-1; D: NA; DNA: TGTGCCAGCAGCACACAAGGACTCCAGAACACTGAAGCTTTCTTT; CDR3: CASSTQGLQNTEAFF
V: TRBV4-3; size: many; J: TRBJ1-2; D: NA; DNA: TGCGCCAGCTCATTGGACAGTCTCTATGGCTACACCTTC; CDR3: CASSLDSLYGYTF
V: TRBV27; size: NA; J: TRBJ2-1; D: NA; DNA: TGTGCCAGCAATATCGGGACCCCGGCCTACAATGAGCAGTTCTTC; CDR3: CASNIGTPAYNEQFF
V: TRBV10-3; size: NA; J: TRBJ1-5; D: NA; DNA: TGTGCCATCAGAGAGGGTAATCAGCCCCAGCATTTT; CDR3: CAIREGNQPQHF
V: TRBV12-3/TRBV12-4; size: NA; J: TRBJ1-2; D: NA; DNA: TGTGCCAGCAGCCCTTCAGGGACGCTAAACTATGGCTACACCTTC; CDR3: CASSPSGTLNYGYTF
V: TRBV29-1; size: many; J: TRBJ1-3; D: NA; DNA: TGCAGTGCCGGACAGTCGGAGGGCACCATATATTTT; CDR3: CSAGQSEGTIYF
V: TRBV11-2; size: few; J: TRBJ2-7; D: NA; DNA: TGTGCCAGCAGCTTAGATGGGGGAACTCTCCTCTCCTACGAGCAGTACTTC; CDR3: CASSLDGGTLLSYEQYF
V: TRBV7-6; size: many; J: TRBJ2-7; D: NA; DNA: TGTGCCAGCAGCTTAGCACCGACCTACGAGCAGTACTTC; CDR3: CASSLAPTYEQYF
V: TRBV24-1; size: few; J: TRBJ1-1; D: TRBD1; DNA: TGTGCCACCAGTGACACTGGACAGGGCGACACTGAAGCTTTCTTT; CDR3: CATSDTGQGDTEAFF
V: TRBV7-9; size: few; J: TRBJ1-2; D: NA; DNA: TGTGCCAGCAGCCCCGGGGGGGTTCGCGGCTACACCTTC; CDR3: CASSPGGVRGYTF
V: TRBV3-1; size: few; J: TRBJ1-1; D: NA; DNA: TGTGCCAGCAGCCAAGGACACTGGGGGACTGAAGCTTTCTTT; CDR3: CASSQGHWGTEAFF
V: TRBV4-2; size: once; J: TRBJ2-3; D: NA; DNA: TGTGCCAGCAGCCAACTACCCCTTAGCACAGATACGCAGTATTTT; CDR3: CASSQLPLSTDTQYF
V: TRBV6-6; size: few; J: TRBJ2-1; D: TRBD2; DNA: TGTGCCAGCCGGGGGGAGATTTACAATGAGCAGTTCTTC; CDR3: CASRGEIYNEQFF